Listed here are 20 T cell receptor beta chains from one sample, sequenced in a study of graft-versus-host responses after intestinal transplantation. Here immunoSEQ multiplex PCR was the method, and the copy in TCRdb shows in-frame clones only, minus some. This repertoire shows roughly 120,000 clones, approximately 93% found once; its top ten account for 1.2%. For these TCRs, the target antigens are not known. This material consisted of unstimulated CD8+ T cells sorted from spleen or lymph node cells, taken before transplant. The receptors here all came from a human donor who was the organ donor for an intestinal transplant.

CDR3 sequence (DNA): TGTGCCACCAGCAGCGAGATAGGCCTAAACTCTGGGGCCAACGTCCTGACTTTC. Protein sequence: CATSSEIGLNSGANVLTF. This chain connects TRBV15 to TRBJ2-6; D is unclear. This CDR3 spans 18 amino acids. CDR1 is LNHNV, CDR2 YYDKDF, per germline (reference sequence). V lost 3 bases to trimming and J lost 0 bases, with 15 bases between them.

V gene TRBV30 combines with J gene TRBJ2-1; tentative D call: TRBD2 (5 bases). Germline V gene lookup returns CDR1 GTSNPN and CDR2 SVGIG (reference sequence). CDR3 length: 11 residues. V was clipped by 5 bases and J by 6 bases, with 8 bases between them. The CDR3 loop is CAWDRGNEQFF. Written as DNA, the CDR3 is TGTGCCTGGGACCGGGGCAATGAGCAGTTCTTC.

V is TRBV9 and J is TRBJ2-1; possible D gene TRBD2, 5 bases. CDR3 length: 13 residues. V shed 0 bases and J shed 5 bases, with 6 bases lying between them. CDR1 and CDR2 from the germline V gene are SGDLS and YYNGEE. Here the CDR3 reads CASSVAGNNEQFF. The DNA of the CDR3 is TGTGCCAGCAGCGTAGCGGGAAACAATGAGCAGTTCTTC.

CDR3 in DNA: TGTGCCAGCAGTAACAGGGGCGACCCTGAAGCTTTCTTT. This gives the protein CASSNRGDPEAFF. This sequence joins TRBV25-1 and TRBJ1-1; TRBD1 matches at 7 bases. This CDR3 region has 13 residues. CDR1 is MGHDK and CDR2 is SYGVNS in the germline V gene. With 5 bases clipped from V and 6 bases from J, the junction kept 6 bases outside the gene matches.

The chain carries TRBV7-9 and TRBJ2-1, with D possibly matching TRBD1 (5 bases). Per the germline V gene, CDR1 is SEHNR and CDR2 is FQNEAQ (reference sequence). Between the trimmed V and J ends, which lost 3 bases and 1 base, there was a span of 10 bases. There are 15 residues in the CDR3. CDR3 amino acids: CASSFKGVSYNEQFF. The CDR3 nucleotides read TGTGCCAGCAGCTTTAAAGGGGTTTCCTACAATGAGCAGTTCTTC.

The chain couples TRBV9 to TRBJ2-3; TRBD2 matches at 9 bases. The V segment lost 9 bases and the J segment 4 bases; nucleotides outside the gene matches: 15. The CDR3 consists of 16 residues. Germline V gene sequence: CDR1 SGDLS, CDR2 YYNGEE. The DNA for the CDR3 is TGTGCCACCCGCCGTTTTTTAGCGGGAGAGGCAGATACGCAGTATTTT. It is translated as CATRRFLAGEADTQYF.

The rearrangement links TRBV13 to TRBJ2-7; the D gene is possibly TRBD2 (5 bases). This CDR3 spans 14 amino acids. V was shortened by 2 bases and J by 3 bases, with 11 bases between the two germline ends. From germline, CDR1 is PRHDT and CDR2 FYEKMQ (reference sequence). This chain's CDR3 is CASSLRDYVYEQYF. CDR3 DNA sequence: TGTGCCAGCAGCTTACGAGACTATGTCTACGAGCAGTACTTC.

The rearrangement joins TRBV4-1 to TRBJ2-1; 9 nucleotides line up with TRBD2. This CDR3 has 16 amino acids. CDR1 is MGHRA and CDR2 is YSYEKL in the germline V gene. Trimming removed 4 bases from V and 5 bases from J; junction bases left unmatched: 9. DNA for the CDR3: TGCGCCAGCAGCCCCCTAGCTAGCGGGGAGGACAATGAGCAGTTCTTC. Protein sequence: CASSPLASGEDNEQFF.

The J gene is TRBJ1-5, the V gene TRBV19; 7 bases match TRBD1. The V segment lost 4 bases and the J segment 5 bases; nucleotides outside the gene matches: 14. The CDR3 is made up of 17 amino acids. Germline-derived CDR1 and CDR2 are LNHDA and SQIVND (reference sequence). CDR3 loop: CASSTITARTGHQPQHF. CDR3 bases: TGTGCCAGTAGTACGATTACCGCACGGACAGGCCATCAGCCCCAGCATTTT.

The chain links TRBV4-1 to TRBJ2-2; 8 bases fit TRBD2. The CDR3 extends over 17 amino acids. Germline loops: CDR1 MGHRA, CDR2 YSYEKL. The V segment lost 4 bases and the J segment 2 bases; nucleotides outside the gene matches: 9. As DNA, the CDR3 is TGCGCCAGCAGCCTGACCACCCGGACTAGCAACACCGGGGAGCTGTTTTTT. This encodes CASSLTTRTSNTGELFF.

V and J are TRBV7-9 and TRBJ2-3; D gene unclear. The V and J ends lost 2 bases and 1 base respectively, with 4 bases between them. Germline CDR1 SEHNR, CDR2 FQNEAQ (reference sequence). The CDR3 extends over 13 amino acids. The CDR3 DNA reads TGTGCCAGCAGCTTAATTCGCACAGATACGCAGTATTTT. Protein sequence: CASSLIRTDTQYF.

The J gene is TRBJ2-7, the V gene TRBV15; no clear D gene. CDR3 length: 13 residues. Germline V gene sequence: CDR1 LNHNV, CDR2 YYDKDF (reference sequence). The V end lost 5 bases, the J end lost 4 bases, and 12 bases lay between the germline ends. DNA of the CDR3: TGTGCCACCAGCTATAACGTGGGGTACGAGCAGTACTTC. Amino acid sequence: CATSYNVGYEQYF.

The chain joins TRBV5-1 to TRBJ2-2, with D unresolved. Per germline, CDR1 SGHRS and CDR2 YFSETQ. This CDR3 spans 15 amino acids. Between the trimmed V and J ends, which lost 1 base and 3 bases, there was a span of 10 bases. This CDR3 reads CASSLSYGYTGELFF. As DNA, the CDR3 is TGCGCCAGCAGCTTGTCCTACGGATACACCGGGGAGCTGTTTTTT.

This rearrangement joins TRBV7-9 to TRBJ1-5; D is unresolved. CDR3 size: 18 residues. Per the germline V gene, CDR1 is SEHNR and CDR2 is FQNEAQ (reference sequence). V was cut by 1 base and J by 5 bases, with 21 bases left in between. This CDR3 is CASSLGLVAPTLDQPQHF. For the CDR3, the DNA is TGTGCCAGCAGCTTAGGGTTGGTGGCCCCCACTTTGGATCAGCCCCAGCATTTT.

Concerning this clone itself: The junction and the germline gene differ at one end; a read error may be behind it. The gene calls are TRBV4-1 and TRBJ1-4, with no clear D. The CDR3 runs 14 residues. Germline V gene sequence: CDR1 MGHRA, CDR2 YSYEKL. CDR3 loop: CASSQQVYNEKLLF. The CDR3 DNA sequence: TGCGCCAGCAGCCAACAGGTTTATAATGAAAAACTGCTTTTT.

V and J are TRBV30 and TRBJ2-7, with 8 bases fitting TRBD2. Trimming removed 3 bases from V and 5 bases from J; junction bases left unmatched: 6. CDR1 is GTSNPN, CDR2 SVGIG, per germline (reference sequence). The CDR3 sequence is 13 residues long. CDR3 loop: CAWSPGRGNEQYF. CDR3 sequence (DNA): TGTGCCTGGAGCCCCGGGAGGGGCAACGAGCAGTACTTC.

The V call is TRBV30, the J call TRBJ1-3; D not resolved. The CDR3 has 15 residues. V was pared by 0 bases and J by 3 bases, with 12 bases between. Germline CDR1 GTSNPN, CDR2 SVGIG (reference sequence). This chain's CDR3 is CAWSVLVGRGNTIYF. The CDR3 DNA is TGTGCCTGGAGTGTACTGGTAGGGCGTGGAAACACCATATATTTT.

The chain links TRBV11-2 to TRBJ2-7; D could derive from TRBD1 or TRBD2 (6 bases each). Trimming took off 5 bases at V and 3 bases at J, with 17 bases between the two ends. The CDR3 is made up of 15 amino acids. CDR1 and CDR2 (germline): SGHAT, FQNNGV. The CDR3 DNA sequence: TGTGCCAGCAGCGATCGAGGGGGAGGCATCTACGAGCAGTACTTC. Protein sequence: CASSDRGGGIYEQYF.

CDR3 sequence reads: CASSLRGPSDGYTF. The CDR3 DNA follows: TGTGCCAGCAGCCTCAGGGGGCCCTCCGATGGCTACACCTTC. V is TRBV4-2 and J is TRBJ1-2, with 8 positions matching TRBD1. Germline CDR1 reads LGHNA; CDR2 reads YNFKEQ. J lost 6 bases, V lost 4 bases, and 7 bases had no gene match. The CDR3 has 14 residues.

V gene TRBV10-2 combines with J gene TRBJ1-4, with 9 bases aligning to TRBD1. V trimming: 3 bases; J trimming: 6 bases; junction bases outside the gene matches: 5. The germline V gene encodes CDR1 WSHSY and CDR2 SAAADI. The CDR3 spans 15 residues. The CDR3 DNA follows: TGCGCCAGCAGTGACCCGACAGGGGGGGATGAAAAACTGTTTTTT. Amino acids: CASSDPTGGDEKLFF.